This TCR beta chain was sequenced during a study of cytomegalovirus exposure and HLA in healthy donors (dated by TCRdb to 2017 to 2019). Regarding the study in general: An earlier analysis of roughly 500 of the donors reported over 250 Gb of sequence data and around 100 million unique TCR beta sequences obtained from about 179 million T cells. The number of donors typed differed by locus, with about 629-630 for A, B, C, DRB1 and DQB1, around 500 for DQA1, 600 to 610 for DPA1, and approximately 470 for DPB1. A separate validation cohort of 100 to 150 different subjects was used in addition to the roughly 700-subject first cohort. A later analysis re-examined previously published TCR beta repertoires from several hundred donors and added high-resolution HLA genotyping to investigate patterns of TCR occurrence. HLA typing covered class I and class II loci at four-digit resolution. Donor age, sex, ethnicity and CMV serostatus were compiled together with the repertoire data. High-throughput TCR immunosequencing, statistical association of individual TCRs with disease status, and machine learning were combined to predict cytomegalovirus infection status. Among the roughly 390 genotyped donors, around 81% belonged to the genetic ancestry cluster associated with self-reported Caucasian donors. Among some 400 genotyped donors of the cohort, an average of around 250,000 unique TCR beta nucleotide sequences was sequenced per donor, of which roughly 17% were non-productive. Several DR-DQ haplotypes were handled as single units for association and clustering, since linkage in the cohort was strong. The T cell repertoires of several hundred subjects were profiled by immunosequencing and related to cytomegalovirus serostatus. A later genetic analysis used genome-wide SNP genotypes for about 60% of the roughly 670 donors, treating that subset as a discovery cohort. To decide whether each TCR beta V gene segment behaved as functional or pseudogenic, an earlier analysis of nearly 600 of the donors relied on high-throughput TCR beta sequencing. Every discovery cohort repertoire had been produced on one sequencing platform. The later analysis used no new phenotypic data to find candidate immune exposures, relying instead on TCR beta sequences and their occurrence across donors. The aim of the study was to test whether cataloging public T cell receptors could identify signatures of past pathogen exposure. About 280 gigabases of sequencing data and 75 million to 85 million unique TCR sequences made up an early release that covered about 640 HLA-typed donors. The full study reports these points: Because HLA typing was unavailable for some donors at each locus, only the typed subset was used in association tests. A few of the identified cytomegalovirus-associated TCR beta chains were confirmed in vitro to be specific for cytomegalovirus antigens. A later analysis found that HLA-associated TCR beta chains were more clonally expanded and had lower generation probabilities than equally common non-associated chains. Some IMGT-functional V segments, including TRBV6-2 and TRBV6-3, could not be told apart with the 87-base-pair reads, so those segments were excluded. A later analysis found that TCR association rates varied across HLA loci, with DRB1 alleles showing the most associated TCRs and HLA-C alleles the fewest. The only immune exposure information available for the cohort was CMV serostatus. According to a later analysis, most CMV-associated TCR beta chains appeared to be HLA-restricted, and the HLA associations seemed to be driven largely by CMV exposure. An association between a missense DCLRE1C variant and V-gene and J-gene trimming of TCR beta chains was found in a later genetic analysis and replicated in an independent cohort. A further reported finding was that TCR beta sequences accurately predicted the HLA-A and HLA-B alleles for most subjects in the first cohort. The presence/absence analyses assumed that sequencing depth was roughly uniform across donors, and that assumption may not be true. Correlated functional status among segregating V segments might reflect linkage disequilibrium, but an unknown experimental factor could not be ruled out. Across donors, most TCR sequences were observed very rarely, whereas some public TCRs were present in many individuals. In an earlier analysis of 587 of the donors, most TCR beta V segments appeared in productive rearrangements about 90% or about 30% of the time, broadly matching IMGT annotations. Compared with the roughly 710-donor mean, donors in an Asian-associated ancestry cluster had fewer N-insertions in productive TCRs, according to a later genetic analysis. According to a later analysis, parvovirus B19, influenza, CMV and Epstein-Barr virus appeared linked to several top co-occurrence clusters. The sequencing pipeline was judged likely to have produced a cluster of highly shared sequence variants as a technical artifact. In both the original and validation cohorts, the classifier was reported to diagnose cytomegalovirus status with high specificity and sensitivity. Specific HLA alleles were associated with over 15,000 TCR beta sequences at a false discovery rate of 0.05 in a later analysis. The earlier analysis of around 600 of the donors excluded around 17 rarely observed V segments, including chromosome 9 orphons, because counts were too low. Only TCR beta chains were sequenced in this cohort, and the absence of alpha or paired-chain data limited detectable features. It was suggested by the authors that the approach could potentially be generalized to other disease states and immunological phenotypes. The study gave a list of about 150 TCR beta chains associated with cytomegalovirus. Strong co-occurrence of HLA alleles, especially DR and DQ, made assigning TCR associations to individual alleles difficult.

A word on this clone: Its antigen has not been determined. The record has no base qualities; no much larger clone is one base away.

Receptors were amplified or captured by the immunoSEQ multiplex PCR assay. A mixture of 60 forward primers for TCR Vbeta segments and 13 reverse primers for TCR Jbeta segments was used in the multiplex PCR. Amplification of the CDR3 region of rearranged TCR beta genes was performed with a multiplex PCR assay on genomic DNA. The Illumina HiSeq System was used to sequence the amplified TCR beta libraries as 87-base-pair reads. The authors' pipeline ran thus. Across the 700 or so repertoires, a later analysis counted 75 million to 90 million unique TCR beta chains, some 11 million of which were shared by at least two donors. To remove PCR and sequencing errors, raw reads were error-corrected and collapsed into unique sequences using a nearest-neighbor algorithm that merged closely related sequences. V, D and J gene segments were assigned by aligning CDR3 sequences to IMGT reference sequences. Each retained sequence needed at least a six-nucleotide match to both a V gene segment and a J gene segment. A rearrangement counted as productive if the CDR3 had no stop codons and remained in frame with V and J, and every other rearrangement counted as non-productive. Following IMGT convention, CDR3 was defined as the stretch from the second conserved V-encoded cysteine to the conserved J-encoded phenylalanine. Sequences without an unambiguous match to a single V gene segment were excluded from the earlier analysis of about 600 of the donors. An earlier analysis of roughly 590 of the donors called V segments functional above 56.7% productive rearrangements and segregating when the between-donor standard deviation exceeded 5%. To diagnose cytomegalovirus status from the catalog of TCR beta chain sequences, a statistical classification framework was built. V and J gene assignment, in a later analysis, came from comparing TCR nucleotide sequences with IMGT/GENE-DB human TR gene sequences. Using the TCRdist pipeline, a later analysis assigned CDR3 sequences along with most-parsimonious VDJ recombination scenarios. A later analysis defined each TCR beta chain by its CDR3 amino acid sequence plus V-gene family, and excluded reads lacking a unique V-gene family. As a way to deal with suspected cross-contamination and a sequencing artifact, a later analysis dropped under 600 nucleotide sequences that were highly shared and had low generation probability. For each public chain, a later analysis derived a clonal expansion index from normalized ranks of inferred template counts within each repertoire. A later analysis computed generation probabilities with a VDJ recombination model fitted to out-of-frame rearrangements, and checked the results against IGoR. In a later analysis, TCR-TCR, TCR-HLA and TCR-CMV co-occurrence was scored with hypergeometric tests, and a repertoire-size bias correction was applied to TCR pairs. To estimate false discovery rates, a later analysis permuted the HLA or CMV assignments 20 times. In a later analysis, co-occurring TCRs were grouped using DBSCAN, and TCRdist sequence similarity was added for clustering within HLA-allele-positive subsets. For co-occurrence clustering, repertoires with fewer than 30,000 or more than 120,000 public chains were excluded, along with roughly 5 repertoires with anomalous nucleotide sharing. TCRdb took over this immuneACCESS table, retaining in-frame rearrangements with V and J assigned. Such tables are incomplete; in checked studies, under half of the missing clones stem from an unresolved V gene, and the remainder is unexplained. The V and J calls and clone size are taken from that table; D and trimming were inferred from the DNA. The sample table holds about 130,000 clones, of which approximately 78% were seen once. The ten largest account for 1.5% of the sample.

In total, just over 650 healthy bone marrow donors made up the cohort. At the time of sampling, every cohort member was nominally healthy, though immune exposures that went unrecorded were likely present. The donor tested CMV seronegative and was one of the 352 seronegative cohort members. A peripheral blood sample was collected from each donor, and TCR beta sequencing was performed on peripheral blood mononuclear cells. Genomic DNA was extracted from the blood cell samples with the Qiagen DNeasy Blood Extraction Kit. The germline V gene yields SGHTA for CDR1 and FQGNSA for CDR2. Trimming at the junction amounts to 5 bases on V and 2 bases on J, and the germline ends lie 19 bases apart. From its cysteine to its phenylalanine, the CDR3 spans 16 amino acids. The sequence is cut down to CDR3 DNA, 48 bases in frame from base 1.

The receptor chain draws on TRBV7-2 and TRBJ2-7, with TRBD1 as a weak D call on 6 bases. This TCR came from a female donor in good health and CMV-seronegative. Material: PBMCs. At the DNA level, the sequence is TGTGCCAGCAGCCAGCCCTTCCGACAGGTAGCCTACGAGCAGTACTTC. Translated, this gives CASSQPFRQVAYEQYF.